The 21 T cell receptor beta chains listed next were all sequenced from one sample in a study of early T cells in non-severe SARS-CoV-2 infection. Using its own MiXCR run on the 5' RACE reads, TCRdb lists one record per CDR3 protein. The sample has under 35,000 distinct CDR3 sequences, approximately 4.6% seen once. The sample was whole blood. These receptors were taken from an adult who was a healthcare worker with PCR-confirmed SARS-CoV-2 infection or an uninfected control (not recorded which).

Many counts were recorded for this clonotype. This chain joins TRBV28 and TRBJ2-5, with 9 nucleotides matching TRBD2. The length of the CDR3 is 15 residues. The V segment lost 7 bases and the J segment 4 bases; nucleotides outside the gene matches: 10. Germline V CDR1 and CDR2: MDHEN, SYDVKM. The CDR3 loop reads CASTLGGREVETQYF. In DNA, the CDR3 is TGTGCCAGCACCCTTGGCGGGAGGGAGGTAGAGACCCAGTACTTC.

This clonotype was counted many times. V and J are TRBV27 and TRBJ1-6; TRBD1 might be the D (5 bases). This CDR3 has 15 residues. V was shortened by 5 bases and J by 2 bases, with 10 bases between the two germline ends. Germline values: CDR1 MNHEY, CDR2 SMNVEV (reference sequence). CDR3 residues: CASSRGTTYNSPLHF. The CDR3 DNA reads TGTGCCAGCAGTAGAGGGACCACCTATAATTCACCCCTCCACTTT.

The sample holds many counts of this clonotype. The CDR3 reads CASSIGHMNTEAFF. CDR3 nucleotides: TGTGCCAGTAGTATAGGACACATGAACACTGAAGCTTTCTTT. This chain uses TRBV19 with TRBJ1-1; D call uncertain. The CDR3 has 14 residues. The V end was cut by 1 base, the J end by 0 bases, with 6 bases between. Looked up from germline, CDR1 is LNHDA and CDR2 is SQIVND (reference sequence).

The chain couples TRBV5-1 to TRBJ2-7, with D maybe TRBD2 (6 bases). The germline CDR1 and CDR2 sequences are SGHRS and YFSETQ. V was trimmed by 0 bases and J by 2 bases, leaving 12 bases between them. CDR3 length: 15 amino acids. The CDR3 region is CASSLGGIQTYEQYF. The CDR3 DNA follows: TGCGCCAGCAGCTTGGGCGGGATACAAACCTACGAGCAGTACTTC.

This clonotype was recorded many times. The CDR3 here is CASILGTASTDTQYF. The DNA for the CDR3 is TGCGCCAGCATACTAGGGACAGCGAGCACAGATACGCAGTATTTT. This chain joins TRBV10-2 and TRBJ2-3; 7 nucleotides line up with TRBD1. Germline assignment: CDR1 WSHSY and CDR2 SAAADI. This CDR3 has 15 amino acids. The junction had 7 bases not matched to a gene; V was cut back by 7 bases and J by 0 bases.

Many counts were recorded for this clonotype. This rearrangement joins TRBV10-2 to TRBJ1-3; D gene ambiguous. The CDR3 covers 13 residues. CDR1 is WSHSY and CDR2 is SAAADI in the germline V gene. V lost 5 bases and J lost 0, with 5 bases in between. The CDR3 spells CASSWDSGNTIYF. The CDR3, as DNA: TGCGCCAGCAGTTGGGACTCTGGAAACACCATATATTTT.

The J gene is TRBJ2-2, the V gene TRBV18; the D is unclear. The CDR3 runs 10 residues. Between the trimmed V and J ends, which lost 10 bases and 6 bases, there was a span of 6 bases. Per germline, CDR1 KGHSH and CDR2 LQKENI. CDR3 protein: CATKSGELFF. Here the CDR3 DNA reads TGTGCCACCAAGTCCGGGGAGCTGTTTTTT. The full variable domain, rest sourced from reference TRBV18 and TRBJ2-2, is NAGVMQNPRHLVRRRGQEARLRCSPMKGHSHVYWYRQLPEEGLKFMVYLQKENIIDESGMPKERFSAEFPKEGPSILRIQQVVRGDSAAYFCATKSGELFFGEGSRLTVL.

This clonotype has ten or more counts. The chain couples TRBV9 to TRBJ2-3; the D gene is possibly TRBD2 (5 bases). Per the germline V gene, CDR1 is SGDLS and CDR2 is YYNGEE. The CDR3 length is 14 residues. Deletions cut 3 bases from V and 1 base from J, with 9 bases between. CDR3 sequence: CASSGSDRTDTQYF. The CDR3 bases are TGTGCCAGCAGCGGTAGCGATCGCACAGATACGCAGTATTTT.

This clonotype showed up many times. The chain employs TRBV7-3 and TRBJ2-1; TRBD1 or TRBD2 may be the D gene (5 bases each). Germline values: CDR1 SGHTA, CDR2 FQGTGA. Trimming shortened V by 3 bases and J by 6 bases, and 15 bases separated the two germline ends. This CDR3 is 15 amino acids long. The CDR3 protein is CASSFRGPTGNEQFF. CDR3 bases: TGTGCCAGCAGCTTTCGGGGACCGACTGGCAATGAGCAGTTCTTC.

This clonotype turned up a few times. The chain combines TRBV14 with TRBJ2-7; no firm D call. The germline V and J ends were trimmed by 0 bases and 3 bases, with 6 bases remaining between them. The CDR3 length is 13 residues. The germline CDR1 and CDR2 sequences are SGHDN and FVKESK. DNA for the CDR3: TGTGCCAGCAGCCAAGATCCGTACTACGAGCAGTACTTC. This sequence encodes CASSQDPYYEQYF.

This clonotype showed up many times. The chain couples TRBV7-2 to TRBJ2-1; TRBD2 aligns across 7 bases. The V gene's germline CDR1 is SGHTA and CDR2 FQGNSA. Trimming removed 1 base from V and 6 bases from J; junction bases left unmatched: 3. The CDR3 spans 14 residues. CDR3 in DNA: TGTGCCAGCAGCTTAGGGGGGGGAGTCAATGAGCAGTTCTTC. Translating gives CASSLGGGVNEQFF.

This clonotype was seen many times. The J gene is TRBJ1-1, the V gene TRBV11-2, with 7 nucleotides matching TRBD1. CDR3 size: 14 residues. CDR1 and CDR2 (germline): SGHAT, FQNNGV. Trimming at V came to 3 bases and at J to 4 bases, leaving 5 bases not matched to a gene. The DNA for the CDR3 is TGTGCCAGCAGCTTTCAGGGGGTTGGCACTGAAGCTTTCTTT. Its protein is CASSFQGVGTEAFF.

This clonotype was counted many times. The chain joins TRBV5-4 to TRBJ2-7, with 9 bases lining up with TRBD1. Per the germline V gene, CDR1 is SGHNT and CDR2 is YYREEE (reference sequence). CDR3 length: 15 residues. V shed 3 bases and J 0 bases; nucleotides not matched to a gene: 4. As DNA, the CDR3 is TGTGCCAGCAGCTCGGGACAGGGCGGCTCCTACGAGCAGTACTTC. Amino acid sequence: CASSSGQGGSYEQYF.

This clonotype was counted a few times. V gene TRBV24-1 combines with J gene TRBJ2-1; 10 bases line up with TRBD2. CDR3 length: 16 amino acids. CDR1 and CDR2 from the germline V gene are KGHDR and SFDVKD. The ends lost 5 bases at V and 7 bases at J; junction bases unmatched: 10. DNA of the CDR3: TGTGCCACCAGTGGGGACGCTAGCGGGAGAAGGAATGAGCAGTTCTTC. It is translated as CATSGDASGRRNEQFF.

This clonotype was recorded many times. This sequence joins TRBV5-6 and TRBJ1-1; D is perhaps TRBD1 (6 bases). CDR1 SGHDT and CDR2 YYEEEE come from the germline V gene. This CDR3 contains 14 residues. Trimming took 4 bases from V and 1 from J, leaving 11 bases between them. The CDR3 DNA is TGTGCCAGCAGCCGTTACAGGGCGAACACTGAAGCTTTCTTT. Translated: CASSRYRANTEAFF.

This clonotype was found many times. The chain combines TRBV28 with TRBJ2-3; D is unclear. CDR3 length: 17 amino acids. The V end was cut by 1 base, the J end by 3 bases, with 17 bases between. The germline gives CDR1 MDHEN, CDR2 SYDVKM. The CDR3 DNA reads as TGTGCCAGCAGTTTATACCCAACAAAGAAGCGAACAGATACGCAGTATTTT. Encoded protein: CASSLYPTKKRTDTQYF.

There are many counts of this clonotype. The V gene is TRBV7-2, the J gene TRBJ1-6; possibly TRBD1 for D (5 bases). Germline V gene lookup returns CDR1 SGHTA and CDR2 FQGNSA. The CDR3 length is 14 residues. V was shortened by 4 bases and J by 14 bases, with 18 bases between the two germline ends. In DNA, the CDR3 is TGTGCCAGCAGCTCCCTAATCGGGGGTTGGGCCCTCCACTTT. It codes for CASSSLIGGWALHF.

This clonotype has a count of ten or more. The chain carries TRBV6-1 and TRBJ2-2, with D perhaps matching TRBD2 (5 bases). This CDR3 comprises 11 residues. The germline V and J ends were trimmed by 8 bases and 9 bases, with 10 bases remaining between them. Per the germline V gene, CDR1 is MNHNS and CDR2 is SASEGT. CDR3 residues: CASRDYRELFF. CDR3 sequence (DNA): TGTGCCAGCCGAGACTACCGGGAGCTGTTTTTT.

This clonotype was seen ten or more times. Its ends do not fully match the called genes, so a read error is possible. This chain connects TRBV12-5 to TRBJ1-1, with a possible D match to TRBD1 (6 bases). The CDR3 covers 13 residues. Germline loops: CDR1 LGHNT, CDR2 FRNRAP. CDR3 nucleotides: TGTGCTAGTGGTTTGGAGACAGGACTTGAAGTTTTCTTT. Encoded protein: CASGLETGLEVFF. The full variable domain, rest sourced from reference TRBV12-5 and TRBJ1-1, is DARVTQTPRHKVTEMGQEVTMRCQPILGHNTVFWYRQTMMQGLELLAYFRNRAPLDDSGMPKDRFSAEMPDATLATLKIQPSEPRDSAVYFCASGLETGLEVFFGQGTRLTVV.

This clonotype has at least ten counts. The chain recombines TRBV5-1 with TRBJ1-5; D remains unclear. The V gene's germline CDR1 is SGHRS and CDR2 YFSETQ. The CDR3 consists of 14 residues. V lost 1 base and J 6 bases, leaving 11 bases between the germline ends. The DNA for the CDR3 is TGCGCCAGCAGCTTGAACGGGGTGGGTCAGCCCCAGCATTTT. Amino acid sequence: CASSLNGVGQPQHF.

The chain links TRBV7-9 to TRBJ1-2, with 9 bases that match TRBD1. Germline trimming cut 7 bases from V and 6 bases from J; bases unmatched to any gene: 12. Germline V gene sequence: CDR1 SEHNR, CDR2 FQNEAQ (reference sequence). The CDR3 has 15 amino acids. This CDR3 reads CASMELIGTGNGYTF. The CDR3 DNA reads TGTGCCAGCATGGAGTTAATCGGGACAGGGAATGGCTACACCTTC.